The 14 T cell receptor beta chains listed next were all sequenced from one sample in a study of cytomegalovirus exposure and HLA in healthy donors. 60 Vbeta and 13 Jbeta primers were used in PCR. Sequenced by immunoSEQ multiplex PCR; TCRdb stores in-frame clones only, minus some. Here the sample spans roughly 180,000 clones, roughly 80% being singletons. The specimen was PBMCs. The receptor set was obtained from a woman in her thirties or forties in good health and CMV-seropositive.

This chain connects TRBV7-9 to TRBJ1-4, with TRBD1 as a possible D gene (5 bases). The V gene lost 1 base and the J gene lost 4 bases, with 13 bases spanning the gap. CDR1 is SEHNR and CDR2 is FQNEAQ in the germline V gene (reference sequence). This CDR3 has 16 residues. CDR3 region: CASSLGNRPRNEKLFF. The CDR3 DNA is TGTGCCAGCAGCTTAGGGAACAGGCCTCGTAATGAAAAACTGTTTTTT.

As concerns this clone: This CDR3 is also generated by other DNA sequences in the sample. The chain has TRBV27 and TRBJ1-1, with a tentative D call TRBD1 (5 bases). Trimming left V 2 bases short and J 1 base short, with 11 bases between. The CDR3 runs 15 residues. Per the germline V gene, CDR1 is MNHEY and CDR2 is SMNVEV (reference sequence). The CDR3 nucleotides are TGTGCCAGCAGTTTAAGTGGGGCTCGGAACACTGAAGCTTTCTTT. Translated, it gives CASSLSGARNTEAFF.

This clone was detected only a few times. V usage is TRBV5-8 and J usage is TRBJ2-7, with 10 bases that match TRBD2. Trimming cost V 4 bases and J 2 bases; bases outside gene matches: 15. Germline CDR1 SGHTS, CDR2 YDEGEE. The CDR3 is 18 residues long. CDR3 protein: CASSQDPIQLAGAYEQYF. The CDR3 DNA reads TGTGCCAGCAGCCAAGATCCAATTCAGCTAGCGGGGGCCTACGAGCAGTACTTC.

This sequence joins TRBV9 and TRBJ1-5; D might be TRBD1 (5 bases). Germline loops: CDR1 SGDLS, CDR2 YYNGEE. Trimming took off 4 bases at V and 1 base at J, with 9 bases between the two ends. This CDR3 spans 14 amino acids. CDR3 in DNA: TGTGCCAGCAGCCCGGGGGACAGCAATCAGCCCCAGCATTTT. Translated: CASSPGDSNQPQHF.

The sample holds a few counts of this clone. The chain recombines TRBV6-1 with TRBJ1-5; 8 bases are a match to TRBD1. The V gene end was trimmed by 4 bases and the J gene end by 6 bases; junction bases not matched to a gene: 2. Germline loops: CDR1 MNHNS, CDR2 SASEGT. The CDR3 loop spans 13 amino acids. CDR3 nucleotides: TGTGCCAGCAGTGTGGACAGGGTTCAGCCCCAGCATTTT. This gives the protein CASSVDRVQPQHF.

This clone was recorded only once. The chain links TRBV7-2 to TRBJ1-3, with D possibly matching TRBD1 (6 bases). Deletions cut 4 bases from V and 0 bases from J, with 13 bases between. The germline CDR1 and CDR2 sequences are SGHTA and FQGNSA. CDR3 length equals 16 residues. CDR3 residues: CASSSSPGDSGNTIYF. DNA for the CDR3: TGTGCCAGCAGCTCCTCCCCAGGGGACTCTGGAAACACCATATATTTT.

This clone was seen just once. The V call is TRBV14, the J call TRBJ2-3; 11 nucleotides match TRBD2. This CDR3 region has 16 residues. The germline gives CDR1 SGHDN, CDR2 FVKESK. V dropped 4 bases and J dropped 6; count of bases not matched to a gene: 9. CDR3 nucleotides: TGTGCCAGCAGCCCTAACTACGGACTAGCGGGTGATACGCAGTATTTT. Protein product: CASSPNYGLAGDTQYF.

V and J are TRBV28 and TRBJ2-7; 11 bases agree with TRBD1. The germline CDR1 and CDR2 sequences are MDHEN and SYDVKM. The V segment lost 6 bases and the J segment 7 bases; nucleotides outside the gene matches: 8. This CDR3 is built from 14 residues. CDR3 loop: CASRSGQGVREQYF. CDR3 nucleotide sequence: TGTGCCAGCAGGTCGGGACAGGGGGTTAGAGAGCAGTACTTC.

J is TRBJ2-2 and V is TRBV6-6; 8 bases line up with TRBD2. Germline CDR1 reads MNHNY; CDR2 reads SVGAGI (reference sequence). This CDR3 has 15 amino acids. V gave up 5 bases and J gave up 0 bases; unmatched junction bases: 2. In DNA, the CDR3 is TGTGCCAGCAGTCTTAGCGGGGCGAACACCGGGGAGCTGTTTTTT. Protein product: CASSLSGANTGELFF.

CDR3 sequence (DNA): TGTGCCTGGAAACTACAAGGCTCCTACGAGCAGTACTTC. Protein: CAWKLQGSYEQYF. The J gene is TRBJ2-7, the V gene TRBV30; D remains ambiguous. The V end lost 4 bases, the J end lost 0 bases, and 10 bases lay between the germline ends. Per germline, CDR1 GTSNPN and CDR2 SVGIG (reference sequence). The CDR3 runs 13 residues.

The rearrangement uses TRBV21-1 and TRBJ2-3; TRBD2, the table's D call, was not compared with the DNA. TRBV21-1 is assigned pseudogene status. The CDR3 runs to 15 residues. The CDR3 reads CASHKTSGGRDTQYF. DNA for the CDR3: TGTGCCAGCCATAAGACTAGCGGGGGGCGAGATACGCAGTATTTT.

The rearrangement joins TRBV5-4 to TRBJ1-2; 7 nucleotides agree with TRBD1. This CDR3 has 16 residues. The germline gives CDR1 SGHNT, CDR2 YYREEE (reference sequence). Trimming took 2 bases from V and 3 from J; bases not matched to a gene: 10. CDR3 protein: CASSFTNRGGDYGYTF. CDR3 DNA: TGTGCCAGCAGCTTCACCAACAGGGGAGGAGACTATGGCTACACCTTC.

The chain is built from TRBV15 and TRBJ2-7, with D perhaps TRBD1 (5 bases). This CDR3 spans 15 amino acids. The germline V gene has CDR1 LNHNV and CDR2 YYDKDF (reference sequence). The V end lost 0 bases, the J end lost 4 bases, and 13 bases lay between the germline ends. The DNA for the CDR3 is TGTGCCACCAGCAGAGAGGACACAGTTTTATACGAGCAGTACTTC. Translated, it gives CATSREDTVLYEQYF.

There are many counts of this clone. J is TRBJ2-7 and V is TRBV4-1, with D perhaps matching TRBD2 (6 bases). Germline-derived CDR1 and CDR2 are MGHRA and YSYEKL. The CDR3 totals 18 residues. Trimming pared 3 bases from V and 0 bases from J, leaving 21 bases between. The CDR3 region has the DNA TGCGCCAGCAGCCATCGCGAGGAGTGGTGGGAGGACTCCTACGAGCAGTACTTC. Protein sequence: CASSHREEWWEDSYEQYF.